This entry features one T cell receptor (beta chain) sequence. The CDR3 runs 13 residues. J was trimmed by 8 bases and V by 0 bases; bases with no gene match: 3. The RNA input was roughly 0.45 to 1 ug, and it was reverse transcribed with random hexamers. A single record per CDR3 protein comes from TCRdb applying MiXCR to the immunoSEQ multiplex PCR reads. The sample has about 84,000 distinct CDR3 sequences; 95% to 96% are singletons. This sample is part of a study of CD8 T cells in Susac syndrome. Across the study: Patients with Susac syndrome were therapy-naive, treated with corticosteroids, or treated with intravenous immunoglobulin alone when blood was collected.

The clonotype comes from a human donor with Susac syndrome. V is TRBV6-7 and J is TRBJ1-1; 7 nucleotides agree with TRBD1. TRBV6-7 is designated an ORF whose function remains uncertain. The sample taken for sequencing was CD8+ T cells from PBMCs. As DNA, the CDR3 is TGTGCCAGCAGTTACTCCCCACAGGGGGAAGCTTTCTTT. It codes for CASSYSPQGEAFF.